Presented here are 15 T cell receptor beta chains from one specimen sequenced in a study of T cell clusters in autoimmune cytopenias. Each sample's input was 250 to 300 ng genomic DNA, 35,000 to 40,000 genome equivalents. Multiplex touch-down PCR amplified TRB using TRB-A and TRB-B pools in one tube. TCRdb reprocessed the multiplex PCR reads and reports one entry per CDR3 protein, with no DNA. This table holds approximately 16,000 distinct CDR3 sequences. Sequencing was performed on peripheral blood. The receptors were sampled from a human donor with an autoimmune cytopenia or autoimmune hepatitis (not recorded which).

V and J are TRBV6-5 and TRBJ2-7; checking the TCRdb D call of TRBD2 is not possible without DNA. Looked up from germline, CDR1 is MNHEY and CDR2 is SVGAGI. The CDR3 loop spans 15 amino acids. The CDR3 region is CASSDQMLAFYEQYF.

This chain joins TRBV6-2 or TRBV6-3 and TRBJ2-5; TCRdb designates TRBD2, a call that cannot be tested without DNA. Looked up from germline, CDR1 is MNHEY and CDR2 is SVGEGT. The CDR3 covers 15 residues. The CDR3 protein is CASSSLRLAQETQYF.

The genes are TRBV11-2 and TRBJ2-3. The CDR3 totals 12 residues. Germline CDR1 SGHAT, CDR2 FQNNGV. CDR3 in amino acids: CASSRMENTQYF.

The chain uses TRBV5-1 and TRBJ2-3; TCRdb's assignment of TRBD2 cannot be checked, as there is no DNA. Germline values: CDR1 SGHRS, CDR2 YFSETQ. The CDR3 length is 14 residues. The CDR3: CATQRRGDTDTQYF. The variable domain in full, completed from reference TRBV5-1 and TRBJ2-3, reads KAGVTQTPRYLIKTRGQQVTLSCSPISGHRSVSWYQQTPGQGLQFLFEYFSETQRNKGNFPGRFSGRQFSNSRSEMNVSTLELGDSALYLCATQRRGDTDTQYFGPGTRLTVL.

V is TRBV6-5 and J is TRBJ1-5; TCRdb's D gene call, TRBD1, goes unchecked for lack of DNA. CDR1 is MNHEY, CDR2 SVGAGI, per germline. This CDR3 has 14 residues. The CDR3 here is CARGVGRSNQPQHF.

The rearrangement joins TRBV30 to TRBJ2-7; TCRdb's D gene call, TRBD1, goes unchecked for lack of DNA. Germline V CDR1 and CDR2: GTSNPN, SVGIG (reference sequence). The length of the CDR3 is 12 residues. The CDR3 is CACRGVTYEQYF.

The rearrangement joins TRBV29-1 to TRBJ1-2. CDR1 is SQVTM and CDR2 is ANQGSEA in the germline V gene. This CDR3 is built from 14 residues. The CDR3 here is CSAPHSGVGNGYTF.

The chain employs TRBV20-1 and TRBJ1-2; TCRdb calls TRBD1, which cannot be checked without DNA. Germline lookup yields CDR1 DFQATT and CDR2 SNEGSKA (reference sequence). The CDR3 contains 13 residues. CDR3 amino acids: CSAKDSPNYGYTF.

The rearrangement uses TRBV19 and TRBJ1-2; there is no DNA to check the TCRdb D call of TRBD1. Germline-derived CDR1 and CDR2 are LNHDA and SQIVND (reference sequence). This CDR3 contains 14 residues. The CDR3 sequence: CASKGQGETYGYTF.

J is TRBJ1-2 and V is TRBV5-1; TCRdb's assignment of TRBD1 cannot be checked, as there is no DNA. This CDR3 is 14 amino acids long. Germline CDR1 is SGHRS and CDR2 is YFSETQ. The CDR3 reads CASSFTQGSNGYTF.

V gene TRBV6-6 combines with J gene TRBJ1-5; TCRdb outputs TRBD1, but without DNA this stays unchecked. Germline CDR1 MNHNY, CDR2 SVGAGI (reference sequence). The CDR3 extends over 15 amino acids. The CDR3 sequence is CASTPGRASNQPQHF.

This chain joins TRBV20-1 and TRBJ2-7; the TRBD2 assignment by TCRdb is unverifiable without DNA. The CDR3 extends over 16 amino acids. Germline V gives CDR1 DFQATT, CDR2 SNEGSKA (reference sequence). CDR3 in amino acids: CSARVPRESSSYEQYF.

V is TRBV10-3 and J is TRBJ2-7; TCRdb's assignment of TRBD1 cannot be checked, as there is no DNA. The CDR3 extends over 14 amino acids. Germline CDR1 is ENHRY and CDR2 is SYGVKD. Here the CDR3 reads CAISDGQGGREQYF.

The rearrangement uses TRBV19 and TRBJ1-4. Germline lookup yields CDR1 LNHDA and CDR2 SQIVND (reference sequence). The CDR3 covers 12 residues. The CDR3 protein is CASSIWNEKLFF.

The V and J genes are TRBV6-1 and TRBJ2-2; lacking DNA, the TRBD1 call made by TCRdb goes unchecked. CDR1 is MNHNS and CDR2 is SASEGT in the germline V gene. This CDR3 has 15 amino acids. The CDR3: CAARSGAMDTGELFF.